This T cell receptor beta chain comes out of a study of identical twins (dated by TCRdb to about 2016). About the study as a whole: To test whether fetal clonotypes persist, the study used deep sequencing on TCR alpha and beta repertoires from monozygotic twins, unrelated adults of various ages, and cord blood. To rule out contamination, the twin experiments were replicated at different times with different library preparation protocols. General study outcomes and caveats: Compared with coincidental sharing between unrelated individuals, out-of-frame TCR alpha sequences shared between twins had an excess of sequences with low generation probability. Fewer insertions were carried by abundant cord blood beta clonotypes, a similar but weaker trend appeared in young adult naive repertoires, and no such trend appeared in memory repertoires. Zero-insertion analyses could be partly confounded by invariant T cells such as MAIT and iNKT, although diverse VJ usage argued against such confounding for most clonotypes. Excess twin sharing in beta out-of-frame sequences was weaker because fewer shared sequences lowered the signal-to-noise ratio. Because the same donors could not be followed over many years, the conclusions depended on cross-sectional statistical analysis. Recombination models systematically underestimated out-of-frame TCR alpha sharing in monozygotic twins but agreed with sharing between unrelated individuals.

Reading from cysteine to phenylalanine, the CDR3 counts 14 amino acids. Solely the CDR3 DNA is kept, with 42 bases framed from the first base. The V end loses 9 bases and the J end loses 4 bases, and a stretch of 16 bases separates them. The method behind the library was 5' RACE. Instrument on record: Illumina HiSeq 2000. A universal primer binding site was introduced by template switching, and a unique molecular identifier was present in the final cDNA, enabling accurate counting of TCR cDNA molecules. Specific primers in the conserved constant-segment region were used to synthesize first-strand cDNA for TCR alpha and beta chains. To control for contamination, every cDNA library was double barcoded, receiving both a SMART-Mk sample barcode and Illumina barcodes. Two successive PCR steps introduced TruSeq adapter sequences along with Illumina sample barcodes. The Illumina HiSeq platform was used with custom primers to sequence TCR alpha and beta cDNA libraries. In the authors' own workflow: MiGEC was used to process raw reads and extract unique molecular identifiers, and MiXCR was used to find CDR3 positions. For each individual, recombination models were inferred using an EM algorithm with the repgenHMM and IGoR tools. Shared clonotypes were analyzed with the tcR package in R, and sharing was normalized by the product of cloneset sizes. To study raw recombination free of thymic and clonal selection effects, out-of-frame nonproductive sequences were analyzed. TCRdb passed the public sequencing reads through fastp at Q25 and MiXCR, retaining productive beta sequences. Identical CDR3 protein sequences are pooled into one entry, listed with their most common genes and DNA. The V and J calls were determined by TCRdb, not by the authors. This sample lists fewer than 900,000 distinct CDR3 sequences; about 20% were detected once. The ten largest clones take up 10% to 15% of the sample.

Every donor was a healthy Caucasian. The twin cohort comprised three pairs of female monozygotic twins, all aged roughly 18 to 29 years. The RNA used for TCR libraries was isolated from peripheral blood mononuclear cells. This clonotype occurred many times. Its antigen is not yet known. Base quality data are lacking; no much larger clone is found one base away. These same records also appear under a second study, on T cells expressing NK-cell markers. That second report states: TCR beta-chain repertoires were profiled in sorted CD3+CD56+NKG2C+, CD3+CD56+NKG2C- and CD3+CD56-NKG2C+ T-cell subsets from several donors. Of the eight sequenced donors, seven were found to be HCMV-seropositive and one was found to be HCMV-seronegative. In several experiments an anti-gammadeltaTCR antibody was added to restrict sorting to alphabetaTCR-expressing T cells. For six donors, the dominant CD3+CD56+NKG2C+ clonotypes were among the top 10 CD8+ clonotypes and accounted for about 1.0-7.5% of CD8+ T cells. Those dominant clonotypes were again the most abundant among CD3+CD56-NKG2C+ cells in a handful of donors, at roughly 25-60.1%. It remained unclear whether the expanded NKG2C-expressing T cell clones were specific for HCMV antigens. Randomly selected healthy volunteers, three men and five women, were used as the eight sequenced donors. A commercial ELISA kit detecting HCMV-specific IgG in serum was used to determine HCMV serostatus. For six donors, bulk peripheral blood T-cell repertoires were also sequenced from unsorted PBMC. MIGEC was used to demultiplex reads and group reads by UMI, and MiTCR was used to assemble and quantify clonotypes. To exclude erroneous sequences, any TCR cDNA sequence not supported by at least two reads was discarded. The tcR package was used for downstream repertoire analysis, and clonotypes were matched between fractions using CDR3 nucleotide sequence together with V segment. Antigen specificity was annotated against VDJdb with VDJmatch, allowing one amino acid substitution in CDR3.

The chain is assembled from TRBV12-3 or TRBV12-4 and TRBJ1-5; the D region possibly corresponds to TRBD1 (5 bases align). Material: PBMCs. The clonotype originates from a woman under 30 in good health. For the CDR3, the sequence is CASTGGSPNQPQHF. The base sequence is TGTGCCAGTACAGGAGGCAGCCCGAATCAGCCCCAGCATTTT.